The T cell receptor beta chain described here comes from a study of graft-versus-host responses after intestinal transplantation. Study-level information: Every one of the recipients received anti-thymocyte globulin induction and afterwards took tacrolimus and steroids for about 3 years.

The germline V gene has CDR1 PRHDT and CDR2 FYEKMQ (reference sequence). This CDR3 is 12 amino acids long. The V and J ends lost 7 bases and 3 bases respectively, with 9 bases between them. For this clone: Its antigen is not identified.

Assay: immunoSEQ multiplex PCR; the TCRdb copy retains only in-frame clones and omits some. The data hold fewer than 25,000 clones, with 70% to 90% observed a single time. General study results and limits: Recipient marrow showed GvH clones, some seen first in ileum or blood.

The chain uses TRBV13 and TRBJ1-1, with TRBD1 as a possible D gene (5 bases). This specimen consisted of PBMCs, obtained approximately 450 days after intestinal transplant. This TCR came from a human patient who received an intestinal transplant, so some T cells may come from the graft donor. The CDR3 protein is CASTGGDTEAFF. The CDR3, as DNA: TGTGCCAGCACCGGGGGGGACACTGAAGCTTTCTTT.